This is a list of T cell receptor beta chains from one sample in a study of cytomegalovirus exposure and HLA in healthy donors. Data came from immunoSEQ multiplex PCR; TCRdb stores just in-frame clones and leaves some out. Among over 150,000 clones listed, roughly 80% were seen once. The material sequenced was PBMCs. These receptors came from a male donor in good health and CMV-seronegative. Both conserved end residues are part of each CDR3. D genes are given only for firm matches. Expanded clones get a size class; other rows say once, few or many, or leave the size out.

CDR3 length: 17; V gene: TRBV7-2; D gene: TRBD2; clone size: once; J gene: TRBJ2-2; CDR3 DNA: TGTGCCAGCAGCTTAGCGCTAGCGGGAGTTACCACCGGGGAGCTGTTTTTT; CDR3 protein: CASSLALAGVTTGELFF
CDR3 length: 13; V gene: TRBV6-5; D gene: .; clone size: .; J gene: TRBJ1-2; CDR3 DNA: TGTGCCAGCAAGGAGAACCTCGTGGGTGGCTACACCTTC; CDR3 protein: CASKENLVGGYTF
CDR3 length: 15; V gene: TRBV29-1; D gene: TRBD1; clone size: .; J gene: TRBJ2-7; CDR3 DNA: TGCAGCGTTGTGACCGGGACAGGGGGCACCTACGAGCAGTACTTC; CDR3 protein: CSVVTGTGGTYEQYF
CDR3 length: 16; V gene: TRBV13; D gene: TRBD1; clone size: .; J gene: TRBJ2-4; CDR3 DNA: TGTGCCAGCAGCTTATGGACAGGGTTTGGTGGAAACATTCAGTACTTC; CDR3 protein: CASSLWTGFGGNIQYF
CDR3 length: 16; V gene: TRBV5-6; D gene: .; clone size: .; J gene: TRBJ2-1; CDR3 DNA: TGTGCCAGCAGCCCAGTCCAGCGGAAACCCTACAATGAGCAGTTCTTC; CDR3 protein: CASSPVQRKPYNEQFF
CDR3 length: 14; V gene: TRBV2; D gene: .; clone size: .; J gene: TRBJ2-1; CDR3 DNA: TGTGCCAGCAGGGAGGACGGGTCCTACAATGAGCAGTTCTTC; CDR3 protein: CASREDGSYNEQFF
CDR3 length: 15; V gene: TRBV5-1; D gene: TRBD1; clone size: .; J gene: TRBJ2-2; CDR3 DNA: TGCGCCAGCAGCAAAGGGGGCTGGGGCACCGGGGAGCTGTTTTTT; CDR3 protein: CASSKGGWGTGELFF
CDR3 length: 13; V gene: TRBV19; D gene: .; clone size: .; J gene: TRBJ2-7; CDR3 DNA: TGTGCCAGTAGATTCGCAGGGTCCTACGAGCAGTACTTC; CDR3 protein: CASRFAGSYEQYF
CDR3 length: 15; V gene: TRBV19; D gene: TRBD1; clone size: .; J gene: TRBJ2-5; CDR3 DNA: TGTGCCAGTAGTATTCGGACAGGACCGCAAGAGACCCAGTACTTC; CDR3 protein: CASSIRTGPQETQYF
CDR3 length: 14; V gene: TRBV21-1; D gene: .; clone size: .; J gene: TRBJ2-7; CDR3 DNA: TGTGCCAGCAGCAGGGGGGACAGGGAGGTGGCGCAGTACTTC; CDR3 protein: CASSRGDREVAQYF
CDR3 length: 14; V gene: TRBV2; D gene: .; clone size: .; J gene: TRBJ2-7; CDR3 DNA: TGTGCCAGCAGTGGGACTCCGGCTGGCTACGAGCAGTACTTC; CDR3 protein: CASSGTPAGYEQYF
CDR3 length: 11; V gene: TRBV30; D gene: .; clone size: few; J gene: TRBJ2-7; CDR3 DNA: TGTGCCTGGAGTCTCTCCTACGAGCAGTACTTC; CDR3 protein: CAWSLSYEQYF
CDR3 length: 12; V gene: TRBV5-1; D gene: .; clone size: .; J gene: TRBJ2-2; CDR3 DNA: TGCGCCAGCTTTAAAAACACCGGGGAGCTGTTTTTT; CDR3 protein: CASFKNTGELFF
CDR3 length: 18; V gene: TRBV7-6; D gene: TRBD1; clone size: .; J gene: TRBJ1-1; CDR3 DNA: TGTGCCAGCAGCCTATGGGGTGGGACAGGGGGGGTTAGCACTGAAGCTTTCTTT; CDR3 protein: CASSLWGGTGGVSTEAFF
CDR3 length: 13; V gene: TRBV6-1; D gene: .; clone size: .; J gene: TRBJ2-7; CDR3 DNA: TGTGCCAACACCAAGGACAGATACTACGAGCAGTACTTC; CDR3 protein: CANTKDRYYEQYF
CDR3 length: 14; V gene: TRBV27; D gene: .; clone size: .; J gene: TRBJ2-7; CDR3 DNA: TGTGCCAGCCTCCCGAGGAAGAGCTCCTACGAGCAGTACTTC; CDR3 protein: CASLPRKSSYEQYF
CDR3 length: 15; V gene: TRBV15; D gene: TRBD2; clone size: .; J gene: TRBJ2-5; CDR3 DNA: TGTGCCACCAGCAGAGGGACTAGCGGGAAAGAGACCCAGTACTTC; CDR3 protein: CATSRGTSGKETQYF
CDR3 length: 12; V gene: TRBV28; D gene: .; clone size: .; J gene: TRBJ2-1; CDR3 DNA: TGTGCCAGCAGTTTATGGCGAGGTGAGCAGTTCTTC; CDR3 protein: CASSLWRGEQFF
CDR3 length: 14; V gene: TRBV10-3; D gene: .; clone size: few; J gene: TRBJ1-2; CDR3 DNA: TGTGCCATCAGTGAGATGGACAGTTCTAATGGCTACACCTTC; CDR3 protein: CAISEMDSSNGYTF
CDR3 length: 15; V gene: TRBV28; D gene: TRBD1; clone size: .; J gene: TRBJ2-2; CDR3 DNA: TGTGCCAGCAGTTGGACAGGGCGAACAACCGGGGAGCTGTTTTTT; CDR3 protein: CASSWTGRTTGELFF
CDR3 length: 16; V gene: TRBV5-1; D gene: TRBD1; clone size: .; J gene: TRBJ2-3; CDR3 DNA: TGCGCCAGCAGCCCCAAACCGGGACAGGGTGAAGATACGCAGTATTTT; CDR3 protein: CASSPKPGQGEDTQYF
CDR3 length: 14; V gene: TRBV30; D gene: TRBD1; clone size: .; J gene: TRBJ2-7; CDR3 DNA: TGTGCCTGGAGCACCGGGACAGGGAAGGGCGAGCAGTACTTC; CDR3 protein: CAWSTGTGKGEQYF
CDR3 length: 15; V gene: TRBV27; D gene: TRBD1; clone size: .; J gene: TRBJ2-5; CDR3 DNA: TGTGCCAGCAGTACCGTGGGACAGGGAACGCGGGGGCAGTACTTC; CDR3 protein: CASSTVGQGTRGQYF
CDR3 length: 13; V gene: TRBV28; D gene: .; clone size: .; J gene: TRBJ1-5; CDR3 DNA: TGTGCCAGCAGTTTTTCGGGGAATCAGCCCCAGCATTTT; CDR3 protein: CASSFSGNQPQHF
CDR3 length: 12; V gene: TRBV28; D gene: .; clone size: .; J gene: TRBJ2-7; CDR3 DNA: TGTGCCAGCAGCCCCCTTAGATACGAGCAGTACTTC; CDR3 protein: CASSPLRYEQYF
CDR3 length: 15; V gene: TRBV2; D gene: TRBD1; clone size: few; J gene: TRBJ2-7; CDR3 DNA: TGTGCCAGCAGTGTAAGAAAACAGGGGGCCTACGAGCAGTACTTC; CDR3 protein: CASSVRKQGAYEQYF
CDR3 length: 13; V gene: TRBV28; D gene: .; clone size: .; J gene: TRBJ1-2; CDR3 DNA: TGTGCCAGCAGTTCACGGGGGAACTATGGCTACACCTTC; CDR3 protein: CASSSRGNYGYTF
CDR3 length: 15; V gene: TRBV28; D gene: TRBD1; clone size: .; J gene: TRBJ1-2; CDR3 DNA: TGTGCCAGCAGTTTCCAGGGACAGGGGAACTATGGCTACACCTTC; CDR3 protein: CASSFQGQGNYGYTF
CDR3 length: 16; V gene: TRBV4-1; D gene: TRBD2; clone size: .; J gene: TRBJ2-7; CDR3 DNA: TGCGCCAGCAGCCGGATGGCCGGGACTAGCGCATACGAGCAGTACTTC; CDR3 protein: CASSRMAGTSAYEQYF
CDR3 length: 16; V gene: TRBV6-1; D gene: TRBD1; clone size: .; J gene: TRBJ1-1; CDR3 DNA: TGTGCCAGCAGTGACGCCGGGACAGGGGGAAACACTGAAGCTTTCTTT; CDR3 protein: CASSDAGTGGNTEAFF